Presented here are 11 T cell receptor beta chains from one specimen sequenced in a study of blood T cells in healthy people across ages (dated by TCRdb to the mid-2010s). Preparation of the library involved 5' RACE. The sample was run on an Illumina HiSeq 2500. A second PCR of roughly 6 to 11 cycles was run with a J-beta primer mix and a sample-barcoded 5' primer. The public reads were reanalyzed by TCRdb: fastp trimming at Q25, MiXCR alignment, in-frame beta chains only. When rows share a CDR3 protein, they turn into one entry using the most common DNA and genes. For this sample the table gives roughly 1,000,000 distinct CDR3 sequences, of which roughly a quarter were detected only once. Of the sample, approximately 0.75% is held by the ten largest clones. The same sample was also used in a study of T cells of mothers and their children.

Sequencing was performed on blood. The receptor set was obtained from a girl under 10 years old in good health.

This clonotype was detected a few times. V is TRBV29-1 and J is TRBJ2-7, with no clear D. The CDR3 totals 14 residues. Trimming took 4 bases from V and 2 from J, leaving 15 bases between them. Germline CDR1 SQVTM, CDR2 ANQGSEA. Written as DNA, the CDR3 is TGCAGCGTTGGCCGGCCTAACCTTCCCTACGAGCAGTACTTC. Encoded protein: CSVGRPNLPYEQYF.

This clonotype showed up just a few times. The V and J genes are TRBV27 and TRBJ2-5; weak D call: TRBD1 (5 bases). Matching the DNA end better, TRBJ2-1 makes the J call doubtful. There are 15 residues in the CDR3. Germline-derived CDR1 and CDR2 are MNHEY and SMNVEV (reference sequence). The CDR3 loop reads CASSTYAGSTDEQFF. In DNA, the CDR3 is TGTGCCAGCAGTACCTACGCAGGGTCTACGGATGAGCAGTTCTTC.

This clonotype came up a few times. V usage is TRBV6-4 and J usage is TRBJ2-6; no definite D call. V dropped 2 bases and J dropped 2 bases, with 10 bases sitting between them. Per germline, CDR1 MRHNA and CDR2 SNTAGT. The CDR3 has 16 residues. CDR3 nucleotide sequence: TGTGCCAGCAGTGACACGACTGGAACTGGGGCCAACGTCCTGACTTTC. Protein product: CASSDTTGTGANVLTF.

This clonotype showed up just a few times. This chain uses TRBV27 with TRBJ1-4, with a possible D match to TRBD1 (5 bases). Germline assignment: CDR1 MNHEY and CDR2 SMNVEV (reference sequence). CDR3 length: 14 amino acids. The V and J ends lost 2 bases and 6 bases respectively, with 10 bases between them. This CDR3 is CASSLTAGDEKLFF. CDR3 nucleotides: TGTGCCAGCAGTTTAACAGCGGGGGATGAAAAACTGTTTTTT.

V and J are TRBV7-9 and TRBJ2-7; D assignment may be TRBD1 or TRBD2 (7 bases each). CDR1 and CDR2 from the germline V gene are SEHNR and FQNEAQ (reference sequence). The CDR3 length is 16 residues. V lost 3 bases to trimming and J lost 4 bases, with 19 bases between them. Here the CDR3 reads CASSFPGGDISYEQYF. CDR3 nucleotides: TGTGCCAGCAGCTTTCCAGGGGGGGACATATCATACGAGCAGTACTTC.

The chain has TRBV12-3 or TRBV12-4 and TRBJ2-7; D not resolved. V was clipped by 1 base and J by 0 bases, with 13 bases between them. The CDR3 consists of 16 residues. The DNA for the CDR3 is TGTGCCAGCAGTTTAGTCGTCAGTTACAGCTCCTACGAGCAGTACTTC. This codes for CASSLVVSYSSYEQYF.

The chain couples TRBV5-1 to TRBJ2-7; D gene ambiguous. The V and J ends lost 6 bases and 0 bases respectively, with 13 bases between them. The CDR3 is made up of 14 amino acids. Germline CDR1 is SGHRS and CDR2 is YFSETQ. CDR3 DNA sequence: TGCGCCAGCACCGTCTCACCGGACTCCTACGAGCAGTACTTC. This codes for CASTVSPDSYEQYF.

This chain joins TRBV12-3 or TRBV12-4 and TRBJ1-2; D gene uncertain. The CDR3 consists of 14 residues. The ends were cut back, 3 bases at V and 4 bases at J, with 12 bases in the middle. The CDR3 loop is CASSFPREIYGYTF. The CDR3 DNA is TGTGCCAGCAGTTTCCCCCGGGAAATCTATGGCTACACCTTC.

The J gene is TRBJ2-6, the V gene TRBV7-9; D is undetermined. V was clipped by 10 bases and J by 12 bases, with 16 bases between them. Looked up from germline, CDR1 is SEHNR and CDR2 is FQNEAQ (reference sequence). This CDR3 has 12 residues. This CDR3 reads CAIILFPSVLTF. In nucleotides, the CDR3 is TGTGCCATTATACTATTCCCCAGCGTCCTGACTTTC.

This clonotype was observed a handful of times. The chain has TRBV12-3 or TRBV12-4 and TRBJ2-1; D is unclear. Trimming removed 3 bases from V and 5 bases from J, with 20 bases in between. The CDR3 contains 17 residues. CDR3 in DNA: TGTGCCAGCAGTTTTAAATTGGGTCTCACCTATGACAATGAGCAGTTCTTC. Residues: CASSFKLGLTYDNEQFF.

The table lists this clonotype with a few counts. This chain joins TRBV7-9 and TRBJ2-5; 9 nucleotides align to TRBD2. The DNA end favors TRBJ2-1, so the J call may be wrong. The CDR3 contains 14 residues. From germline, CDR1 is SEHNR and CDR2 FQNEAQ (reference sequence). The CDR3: CASRTGLALEEQFF. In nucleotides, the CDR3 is TGTGCCAGCAGAACGGGACTAGCTCTGGAGGAGCAGTTCTTC.